Listed below are T cell receptor beta chains from one sample, sequenced in a study of blood T cells in healthy people across ages. Using its own MiXCR run on the 5' RACE reads, TCRdb lists one record per CDR3 protein. The sample includes 2 million or so distinct CDR3 sequences, approximately 50% of them seen just once. Specimen: blood. Every receptor here comes from a woman aged 40-49 years in good health. Each CDR3 is given with its conserved first and last residue. The D gene is left open where the match is weak. Not all rows give a size; the values are once, few, many and, for expanded clones, a class.

v_gene: TRBV7-9; j_gene: TRBJ2-1; d_gene: .; abundance: .; len: 14; CDR3aa: CASSLESTRSSEFF; CDR3nt: TGTGCCAGCAGCTTAGAGTCGACCCGAAGTTCCGAGTTCTTC
v_gene: TRBV4-1; j_gene: TRBJ2-7; d_gene: .; abundance: .; len: 15; CDR3aa: CASSQDMAGEDEQYF; CDR3nt: TGCGCCAGCAGCCAAGATATGGCAGGGGAAGACGAGCAGTACTTC
v_gene: TRBV20-1; j_gene: TRBJ2-7; d_gene: .; abundance: .; len: 12; CDR3aa: CSATLSAYEQYF; CDR3nt: TGCAGTGCTACCCTAAGCGCCTACGAGCAGTACTTC
v_gene: TRBV20-1; j_gene: TRBJ1-2; d_gene: TRBD1; abundance: .; len: 15; CDR3aa: CSARDEGQGNYGYTF; CDR3nt: TGCAGTGCTAGAGATGAGGGACAGGGGAACTATGGCTACACCTTC
v_gene: TRBV4-2; j_gene: TRBJ2-7; d_gene: .; abundance: .; len: 16; CDR3aa: CASSPPPGLTPYEQYF; CDR3nt: TGTGCCAGCAGCCCTCCACCGGGACTCACCCCCTACGAGCAGTACTTC
v_gene: TRBV20-1; j_gene: TRBJ2-5; d_gene: .; abundance: .; len: 13; CDR3aa: CSARNGREETQYF; CDR3nt: TGCAGTGCTAGGAATGGCAGAGAAGAGACCCAGTACTTC
v_gene: TRBV7-2; j_gene: TRBJ1-1; d_gene: .; abundance: .; len: 18; CDR3aa: CASSSPGGTSRMNTEAFF; CDR3nt: TGTGCCAGCAGCTCCCCGGGGGGGACCTCACGAATGAACACTGAAGCTTTCTTT
v_gene: TRBV24-1; j_gene: TRBJ2-5; d_gene: TRBD1; abundance: few; len: 15; CDR3aa: CATSDPRTGQETQYF; CDR3nt: TGTGCCACCAGTGATCCAAGGACAGGGCAAGAGACCCAGTACTTC
v_gene: TRBV11-1; j_gene: TRBJ1-2; d_gene: TRBD1; abundance: .; len: 15; CDR3aa: CASSLEDRAPYGYTF; CDR3nt: TGTGCCAGCAGCTTAGAGGACAGGGCACCCTATGGCTACACCTTC
v_gene: TRBV5-1; j_gene: TRBJ2-3; d_gene: TRBD1; abundance: .; len: 15; CDR3aa: CASSLVGAGGVTQYF; CDR3nt: TGCGCCAGCAGCTTGGTAGGCGCAGGGGGCGTTACGCAGTATTTT
v_gene: TRBV3-1; j_gene: TRBJ2-7; d_gene: TRBD2; abundance: .; len: 19; CDR3aa: CASSHLAPGLAGGLYEQYF; CDR3nt: TGTGCCAGCAGCCATCTTGCTCCGGGACTAGCGGGGGGACTATACGAGCAGTACTTC
v_gene: TRBV7-2; j_gene: TRBJ2-1; d_gene: TRBD2; abundance: once; len: 17; CDR3aa: CASSLGGTASGRNEQFF; CDR3nt: TGTGCCAGCAGCTTAGGCGGTACGGCTAGCGGGAGAAATGAGCAGTTCTTC
v_gene: TRBV7-2; j_gene: TRBJ2-7; d_gene: TRBD1; abundance: few; len: 15; CDR3aa: CASSLGGQLRYEQYF; CDR3nt: TGTGCCAGCAGCTTAGGGGGACAGCTTCGGTACGAGCAGTACTTC
v_gene: TRBV4-3; j_gene: TRBJ1-4; d_gene: TRBD1; abundance: .; len: 16; CDR3aa: CASSQSGTGGREKLFF; CDR3nt: TGCGCCAGCAGCCAGTCCGGGACAGGGGGCCGGGAAAAACTGTTTTTT
v_gene: TRBV10-3; j_gene: TRBJ1-2; d_gene: TRBD1; abundance: .; len: 15; CDR3aa: CAISDAGQGGYGYTF; CDR3nt: TGTGCCATCAGTGATGCGGGACAGGGTGGCTATGGCTACACCTTC
v_gene: TRBV6-2/TRBV6-3; j_gene: TRBJ1-2; d_gene: .; abundance: .; len: 13; CDR3aa: CASSYSGENGYTF; CDR3nt: TGTGCCAGCAGTTACTCGGGGGAGAATGGCTACACCTTC
v_gene: TRBV20-1; j_gene: TRBJ2-7; d_gene: .; abundance: few; len: 14; CDR3aa: CSAREPSESYEQYF; CDR3nt: TGCAGTGCTAGAGAACCCTCCGAATCCTACGAGCAGTACTTC
v_gene: TRBV4-2; j_gene: TRBJ2-4; d_gene: .; abundance: .; len: 18; CDR3aa: CASSQRLETALAKNIQYF; CDR3nt: TGTGCCAGCAGCCAACGACTCGAGACAGCTCTAGCCAAAAACATTCAGTACTTC
v_gene: TRBV6-2/TRBV6-3; j_gene: TRBJ1-1; d_gene: TRBD1; abundance: .; len: 15; CDR3aa: CASSYFLVTGGEAFF; CDR3nt: TGTGCCAGCAGTTACTTTTTGGTTACAGGGGGCGAAGCTTTCTTT
v_gene: TRBV12-3/TRBV12-4; j_gene: TRBJ2-3; d_gene: .; abundance: .; len: 13; CDR3aa: CATTTKSTDTQYF; CDR3nt: TGTGCCACCACTACAAAAAGTACAGATACGCAGTATTTT
v_gene: TRBV6-5; j_gene: TRBJ2-7; d_gene: TRBD1; abundance: .; len: 16; CDR3aa: CASSYARGTGTYEQYF; CDR3nt: TGTGCCAGCAGTTACGCCCGGGGGACAGGGACCTACGAGCAGTACTTC
v_gene: TRBV6-2/TRBV6-3; j_gene: TRBJ2-5; d_gene: .; abundance: .; len: 14; CDR3aa: CASSPRARLGTQYF; CDR3nt: TGTGCCAGCAGTCCCAGGGCCCGACTGGGGACCCAGTACTTC
v_gene: TRBV7-8; j_gene: TRBJ2-5; d_gene: .; abundance: .; len: 11; CDR3aa: CASGPRETQYF; CDR3nt: TGTGCCAGCGGCCCTCGGGAGACCCAGTACTTC
v_gene: TRBV27; j_gene: TRBJ1-2; d_gene: TRBD1; abundance: .; len: 16; CDR3aa: CASSLGQGGANYGYTF; CDR3nt: TGTGCCAGCAGTTTAGGACAGGGGGGAGCTAACTATGGCTACACCTTC
v_gene: TRBV27; j_gene: TRBJ2-7; d_gene: .; abundance: .; len: 16; CDR3aa: CASRPGRGTHSYEQYF; CDR3nt: TGTGCCAGCAGGCCGGGTCGGGGGACGCACTCCTACGAGCAGTACTTC
v_gene: TRBV7-9; j_gene: TRBJ1-6; d_gene: .; abundance: .; len: 13; CDR3aa: CASSLLIGTPLHF; CDR3nt: TGTGCCAGCAGCTTACTTATTGGTACACCCCTCCACTTT
v_gene: TRBV7-9; j_gene: TRBJ2-7; d_gene: TRBD1; abundance: few; len: 14; CDR3aa: CASSLSRGPHEQYF; CDR3nt: TGTGCCAGCAGCTTGAGCAGGGGGCCCCACGAGCAGTACTTC
v_gene: TRBV7-9; j_gene: TRBJ2-3; d_gene: TRBD1; abundance: .; len: 16; CDR3aa: CASSFRGQGKSDTQYF; CDR3nt: TGTGCCAGCAGCTTCAGGGGACAGGGGAAGTCAGATACGCAGTATTTT
v_gene: TRBV20-1; j_gene: TRBJ2-6; d_gene: .; abundance: few; len: 13; CDR3aa: CSARYSGANVLTF; CDR3nt: TGCAGTGCTAGATACTCTGGGGCCAACGTCCTGACTTTC
v_gene: TRBV27; j_gene: TRBJ1-2; d_gene: .; abundance: .; len: 16; CDR3aa: CASSLTGRGANYGYTF; CDR3nt: TGTGCCAGCAGTTTAACGGGGAGGGGAGCTAACTATGGCTACACCTTC
v_gene: TRBV21-1; j_gene: TRBJ1-4; d_gene: .; abundance: .; len: 13; CDR3aa: CASSKREWVSLFF; CDR3nt: TGTGCCAGCAGCAAAAGAGAGTGGGTGTCACTGTTTTTT
v_gene: TRBV28; j_gene: TRBJ2-3; d_gene: .; abundance: few; len: 12; CDR3aa: CATGGGTDTQYF; CDR3nt: TGTGCCACTGGCGGGGGCACAGATACGCAGTATTTT
v_gene: TRBV27; j_gene: TRBJ1-2; d_gene: .; abundance: few; len: 14; CDR3aa: CASHHAGDGKGYTF; CDR3nt: TGTGCCAGCCACCATGCGGGCGACGGGAAGGGCTACACCTTC
v_gene: TRBV10-3; j_gene: TRBJ2-5; d_gene: TRBD1; abundance: many; len: 14; CDR3aa: CAIRPTGGAETQYF; CDR3nt: TGTGCCATCAGACCAACAGGGGGCGCGGAGACCCAGTACTTC
v_gene: TRBV7-2; j_gene: TRBJ2-3; d_gene: TRBD2; abundance: .; len: 17; CDR3aa: CASSLAGTSGVTDTRYF; CDR3nt: TGTGCCAGCAGCTTAGCAGGGACTAGCGGGGTCACAGATACGCGGTATTTT
v_gene: TRBV29-1; j_gene: TRBJ2-1; d_gene: .; abundance: .; len: 12; CDR3aa: CSVVLGIDEQFF; CDR3nt: TGCAGCGTTGTTCTGGGGATAGATGAGCAGTTCTTC
v_gene: TRBV12-3/TRBV12-4; j_gene: TRBJ2-1; d_gene: .; abundance: .; len: 15; CDR3aa: CASSQGHGDYNEQFF; CDR3nt: TGTGCCAGCAGTCAAGGACACGGAGACTACAATGAGCAGTTCTTC
v_gene: TRBV20-1; j_gene: TRBJ2-7; d_gene: .; abundance: few; len: 16; CDR3aa: CSPGLVNREALYEQYF; CDR3nt: TGCAGTCCTGGCCTCGTCAACAGGGAAGCACTCTACGAGCAGTACTTC
v_gene: TRBV6-1; j_gene: TRBJ2-5; d_gene: .; abundance: .; len: 15; CDR3aa: CASSGLDLRQETQYF; CDR3nt: TGTGCCAGCAGTGGGTTGGATTTGAGACAAGAGACCCAGTACTTC
v_gene: TRBV27; j_gene: TRBJ2-1; d_gene: .; abundance: .; len: 21; CDR3aa: CASSLWPPRGGETSSYNEQFF; CDR3nt: TGTGCCAGCAGTTTATGGCCCCCACGGGGTGGGGAAACGAGCTCCTACAATGAGCAGTTCTTC
v_gene: TRBV7-2; j_gene: TRBJ1-2; d_gene: TRBD1; abundance: .; len: 19; CDR3aa: CASSIKRRGQGPLTYGYTF; CDR3nt: TGTGCCAGCAGCATAAAACGCCGAGGACAGGGCCCCCTCACCTATGGCTACACCTTC
v_gene: TRBV9; j_gene: TRBJ2-1; d_gene: TRBD1; abundance: .; len: 14; CDR3aa: CASRAGTGTNEQFF; CDR3nt: TGTGCCAGCAGGGCCGGGACAGGGACCAATGAGCAGTTCTTC
v_gene: TRBV5-1; j_gene: TRBJ2-3; d_gene: .; abundance: few; len: 14; CDR3aa: CASSSRDFRDTQYF; CDR3nt: TGCGCCAGCAGCTCGCGGGACTTCCGAGATACGCAGTATTTT
v_gene: TRBV4-1; j_gene: TRBJ1-2; d_gene: .; abundance: .; len: 15; CDR3aa: CASSQDGDRYYGYTF; CDR3nt: TGCGCCAGCAGCCAAGATGGAGACAGATACTATGGCTACACCTTC
v_gene: TRBV6-2/TRBV6-3; j_gene: TRBJ2-3; d_gene: .; abundance: few; len: 15; CDR3aa: CASTPGLLRTDTQYF; CDR3nt: TGTGCCAGCACCCCAGGGTTATTACGCACAGATACGCAGTATTTT
v_gene: TRBV6-2/TRBV6-3; j_gene: TRBJ2-6; d_gene: .; abundance: .; len: 17; CDR3aa: CASSYLQGGLRANVLTF; CDR3nt: TGTGCCAGCAGTTACTTACAGGGAGGTTTGAGGGCCAACGTCCTGACTTTC
v_gene: TRBV4-1; j_gene: TRBJ2-2; d_gene: TRBD1; abundance: .; len: 16; CDR3aa: CASSQSLQGVTGELFF; CDR3nt: TGCGCCAGCAGCCAAAGTCTACAGGGGGTAACCGGGGAGCTGTTTTTT
v_gene: TRBV6-6; j_gene: TRBJ1-2; d_gene: .; abundance: .; len: 15; CDR3aa: CASSSTGTLYYGYTF; CDR3nt: TGTGCCAGCAGTTCCACCGGGACATTATACTATGGCTACACCTTC
v_gene: TRBV18; j_gene: TRBJ2-6; d_gene: .; abundance: few; len: 15; CDR3aa: CASSPDRPGANVLTF; CDR3nt: TGTGCCAGCTCACCCGACAGGCCTGGGGCCAACGTCCTGACTTTC
v_gene: TRBV20-1; j_gene: TRBJ2-1; d_gene: TRBD2; abundance: once; len: 15; CDR3aa: CSAKPPSGGYNEQFF; CDR3nt: TGCAGTGCTAAACCCCCTAGCGGGGGTTACAATGAGCAGTTCTTC
v_gene: TRBV5-1; j_gene: TRBJ1-2; d_gene: TRBD1; abundance: few; len: 13; CDR3aa: CASSLPTGEGYTF; CDR3nt: TGCGCCAGCAGCTTGCCGACAGGGGAAGGCTACACCTTC
v_gene: TRBV11-1; j_gene: TRBJ2-3; d_gene: .; abundance: once; len: 17; CDR3aa: CASSFTHLGRRTDTQYF; CDR3nt: TGTGCCAGCAGCTTCACCCATCTTGGACGGCGAACAGATACGCAGTATTTT
v_gene: TRBV15; j_gene: TRBJ2-7; d_gene: TRBD1; abundance: .; len: 14; CDR3aa: CATSRGDRPHEQYF; CDR3nt: TGTGCCACCAGCAGAGGGGACAGACCCCACGAGCAGTACTTC
v_gene: TRBV14; j_gene: TRBJ2-3; d_gene: TRBD1; abundance: .; len: 16; CDR3aa: CASSQERGQGSDTQYF; CDR3nt: TGTGCCAGCAGCCAAGAGAGGGGGCAGGGATCAGATACGCAGTATTTT
v_gene: TRBV24-1; j_gene: TRBJ2-6; d_gene: .; abundance: .; len: 16; CDR3aa: CATSDGTGSGANVLTF; CDR3nt: TGTGCCACCAGTGATGGCACAGGGTCTGGGGCCAACGTCCTGACTTTC
v_gene: TRBV20-1; j_gene: TRBJ2-1; d_gene: TRBD1; abundance: .; len: 13; CDR3aa: CSAPGQGEGEQFF; CDR3nt: TGCAGTGCTCCGGGACAGGGGGAAGGTGAGCAGTTCTTC
v_gene: TRBV7-9; j_gene: TRBJ2-3; d_gene: .; abundance: few; len: 16; CDR3aa: CASSPTAGMSTDTQYF; CDR3nt: TGTGCCAGCAGCCCGACTGCAGGGATGAGCACAGATACGCAGTATTTT
v_gene: TRBV11-2; j_gene: TRBJ2-1; d_gene: .; abundance: .; len: 14; CDR3aa: CASSSSRAIDEQFF; CDR3nt: TGTGCCAGCAGCTCGTCTAGAGCTATTGATGAGCAGTTCTTC